These 24 T cell receptor beta chains came from one sample sequenced in a study of shared T cell receptors in the human thymus. Clones were read by immunoSEQ multiplex PCR, and TCRdb kept only the in-frame ones, dropping some. This sample carries approximately 760,000 clones, 80% to 90% of them seen once, and the ten largest clones take roughly 0.01%. These same data were also listed under a study on human thymus T cells.

Sequencing was performed on thymocytes. These receptors originate from a girl less than two years old with a congenital heart defect.

Note on this clone: Within the sample, other DNA sequences also encode this same CDR3. This chain joins TRBV5-1 and TRBJ2-7; TRBD1 agrees at 7 bases. Trimming at V came to 4 bases and at J to 3 bases, leaving 7 bases not matched to a gene. The CDR3 sequence is 14 residues long. Germline CDR1 and CDR2: SGHRS and YFSETQ. The DNA of the CDR3 is TGCGCCAGCAGCCTGGGGACAGTAGACTACGAGCAGTACTTC. It codes for CASSLGTVDYEQYF.

The chain is built from TRBV2 and TRBJ1-2; TRBD1 agrees at 7 bases. CDR3 length: 15 residues. V gave up 2 bases and J gave up 6 bases; unmatched junction bases: 9. CDR1 and CDR2 (germline): SNHLY, FYNNEI. CDR3 sequence: CASSEPFDREHGYTF. CDR3 bases: TGTGCCAGCAGTGAACCATTTGACAGGGAACATGGCTACACCTTC.

This clone was detected only a few times. The V and J genes are TRBV4-3 and TRBJ1-1, with TRBD1 as a possible D gene (6 bases). Trimming pared 2 bases from V and 1 base from J, leaving 17 bases between. The CDR3 consists of 17 residues. Germline lookup yields CDR1 LGHNA and CDR2 YSLEER. The DNA of the CDR3 is TGCGCCAGCAGCCAACATAATACAGGGACCCAGAACACTGAAGCTTTCTTT. Amino acids: CASSQHNTGTQNTEAFF.

The CDR3, as DNA: TGCGCCAGCAGCCAAGCAATCTCCTATAATTCACCCCTCCACTTT. Its protein is CASSQAISYNSPLHF. The V call is TRBV4-3, the J call TRBJ1-6, with no clear D. Per germline, CDR1 LGHNA and CDR2 YSLEER. Trimming removed 1 base from V and 0 bases from J, with 4 bases in between. There are 15 residues in the CDR3.

The chain uses TRBV28 and TRBJ2-7; 7 bases are a match to TRBD2. The CDR3 contains 16 residues. J was trimmed by 2 bases and V by 2 bases; bases with no gene match: 9. Germline loops: CDR1 MDHEN, CDR2 SYDVKM. CDR3 protein: CASSLRGSGDTYEQYF. In DNA, the CDR3 is TGTGCCAGCAGTTTAAGGGGCAGCGGGGATACCTACGAGCAGTACTTC.

V gene TRBV5-4 combines with J gene TRBJ1-1; 8 bases map to TRBD1. Germline CDR1 and CDR2: SGHNT and YYREEE (reference sequence). The junction had 3 bases not matched to a gene; V was cut back by 0 bases and J by 5 bases. This CDR3 has 14 residues. This chain's CDR3 is CASSLDRGRTEAFF. The CDR3 DNA reads as TGTGCCAGCAGCTTGGACAGGGGGAGGACTGAAGCTTTCTTT.

The genes are TRBV23-1 and TRBJ1-2, with D possibly being TRBD1 (5 bases). TRBV23-1 belongs to the ORF category, with a function that is uncertain. This CDR3 is built from 16 residues. V shed 5 bases and J shed 0 bases, with 16 bases lying between them. In nucleotides, the CDR3 is TGCGCCAGCAGTGCCGGGGGGAAAGGGGCTAACTATGGCTACACCTTC. Protein: CASSAGGKGANYGYTF.

The chain uses TRBV5-5 and TRBJ2-7, with TRBD1 matching 8 bases. V lost 1 base to trimming and J lost 6 bases; unmatched junction nucleotides: 9. Germline V gene lookup returns CDR1 SGHKS and CDR2 YYEKEE (reference sequence). This CDR3 is 15 amino acids long. CDR3 sequence (DNA): TGTGCCAGCAGCTTGTATGGTCAGGGGGCTAGCGAGCAGTACTTC. This gives the protein CASSLYGQGASEQYF.

J is TRBJ1-5 and V is TRBV4-1; 7 bases map to TRBD1. V dropped 3 bases and J dropped 2; count of bases not matched to a gene: 7. The CDR3 totals 16 residues. Germline V lookup: CDR1 MGHRA, CDR2 YSYEKL. The CDR3 nucleotides read TGCGCCAGCAGCCAGGGGACAGAGCACGGCAATCAGCCCCAGCATTTT. Its protein product is CASSQGTEHGNQPQHF.

This chain links TRBV10-3 with TRBJ1-6; D is unclear. Germline values: CDR1 ENHRY, CDR2 SYGVKD. This CDR3 contains 18 residues. V was cut by 2 bases and J by 5 bases, with 19 bases left in between. Here the CDR3 DNA reads TGTGCCATCAGTGAGGGCTGGTCAGCCGAAACTAATAATTCACCCCTCCACTTT. Its translation is CAISEGWSAETNNSPLHF.

The rearrangement joins TRBV4-1 to TRBJ2-2, with D uncertain. Germline values: CDR1 MGHRA, CDR2 YSYEKL. Trimming took 0 bases from V and 6 from J, leaving 11 bases between them. CDR3 size: 15 residues. Here the CDR3 reads CASSQDTFTPGELFF. In DNA form, the CDR3 reads TGCGCCAGCAGCCAAGATACATTTACCCCCGGGGAGCTGTTTTTT.

In DNA form, the CDR3 reads TGTGCCAGGTCATCCACCCCAGAAAACACTGAAGCTTTCTTT. This translates into CARSSTPENTEAFF. The chain links TRBV5-8 to TRBJ1-1; D unresolved. The CDR3 has 14 residues. Between the trimmed V and J ends, which lost 8 bases and 2 bases, there was a span of 16 bases. CDR1 is SGHTS, CDR2 YDEGEE, per germline.

The chain recombines TRBV4-2 with TRBJ1-2; D is unclear. The ends were cut back, 4 bases at V and 4 bases at J, with 19 bases in the middle. Per germline, CDR1 LGHNA and CDR2 YNFKEQ. This CDR3 has 16 residues. The chain's CDR3 is CASSPQEGSEGYGYTF. CDR3 in DNA: TGTGCCAGCAGCCCTCAGGAGGGCTCCGAGGGCTATGGCTACACCTTC.

The chain has TRBV5-1 and TRBJ2-3, with 8 bases aligning to TRBD1. V shed 4 bases, J shed 3 bases, and the junction held 7 bases outside the gene matches. Germline V gives CDR1 SGHRS, CDR2 YFSETQ. This CDR3 contains 15 residues. The CDR3 reads CASSPQDRVTDTQYF. DNA for the CDR3: TGCGCCAGCAGCCCCCAGGACAGGGTGACAGATACGCAGTATTTT.

The chain is built from TRBV5-1 and TRBJ1-6, with 7 bases that match TRBD1. Per germline, CDR1 SGHRS and CDR2 YFSETQ. J gave up 8 bases and V 5 bases, and 7 bases lay outside the gene matches. The CDR3 totals 14 residues. The CDR3 DNA sequence: TGCGCCAGCAGTTTTGACAGGGAGGATTCACCCCTCCACTTT. Its translation: CASSFDREDSPLHF. The full variable domain, its missing parts supplied by reference TRBV5-1 and TRBJ1-6, is KAGVTQTPRYLIKTRGQQVTLSCSPISGHRSVSWYQQTPGQGLQFLFEYFSETQRNKGNFPGRFSGRQFSNSRSEMNVSTLELGDSALYLCASSFDREDSPLHFGNGTRLTVT.

As DNA, the CDR3 is TGTGCCAGCAGTGAACGTCCAGGTGGGGAGCAGTACTTC. Protein: CASSERPGGEQYF. The chain couples TRBV2 to TRBJ2-7, with unresolved D. Germline values: CDR1 SNHLY, CDR2 FYNNEI. The CDR3 totals 13 residues. Between the trimmed V and J ends, which lost 2 bases and 7 bases, there was a span of 12 bases.

This clone was found once. This rearrangement joins TRBV4-3 to TRBJ1-5; D remains unclear. The ends were cut back, 0 bases at V and 0 bases at J, with 21 bases in the middle. Germline V gives CDR1 LGHNA, CDR2 YSLEER. The CDR3 is 20 amino acids. The CDR3 spells CASSQDFVLFEGYSNQPQHF. The CDR3 DNA is TGCGCCAGCAGCCAAGATTTTGTCCTATTCGAGGGTTATAGCAATCAGCCCCAGCATTTT.

This chain uses TRBV5-1 with TRBJ2-7, with no clear D. The germline gives CDR1 SGHRS, CDR2 YFSETQ. V lost 0 bases and J lost 4, with 8 bases in between. This CDR3 comprises 13 residues. The CDR3 is CASSLETSYEQYF. CDR3 bases: TGCGCCAGCAGCTTGGAAACTTCATACGAGCAGTACTTC.

CDR3 sequence: CASRPYPLNTEAFF. CDR3 sequence (DNA): TGTGCCAGCAGACCCTACCCCTTGAACACTGAAGCTTTCTTT. The V gene is TRBV6-1, the J gene TRBJ1-1; D remains unclear. The ends were cut back, 6 bases at V and 0 bases at J, with 11 bases in the middle. The CDR3 extends over 14 amino acids. CDR1 is MNHNS and CDR2 is SASEGT in the germline V gene.

This chain connects TRBV14 to TRBJ1-2; D gene unclear. Deletions cut 2 bases from V and 7 bases from J, with 8 bases between. This CDR3 comprises 12 residues. The germline V gene encodes CDR1 SGHDN and CDR2 FVKESK. CDR3 nucleotides: TGTGCCAGCAGCCAACGGGGTACTGGCTACACCTTC. Amino acid sequence: CASSQRGTGYTF.

This chain uses TRBV6-1 with TRBJ1-5; D gene uncertain. This CDR3 comprises 16 residues. Deletions cut 4 bases from V and 2 bases from J, with 15 bases between. In germline, CDR1 is MNHNS, CDR2 SASEGT. The CDR3 loop reads CASSVKMGFGNQPQHF. The CDR3 nucleotides read TGTGCCAGCAGTGTAAAGATGGGCTTTGGCAATCAGCCCCAGCATTTT.

V is TRBV7-8 and J is TRBJ1-5; weak D call: TRBD1 (6 bases). In germline, CDR1 is SGHVS, CDR2 FQNEAQ. With 0 bases removed from V and 1 base from J, the gap between germline ends came to 16 bases. This CDR3 region has 18 residues. CDR3 nucleotides: TGTGCCAGCAGCTTAGCGCCCGCTTGGGGGCAGAGCAATCAGCCCCAGCATTTT. Residues: CASSLAPAWGQSNQPQHF.

CDR3 sequence: CASSSTPQRSSTDTQYF. CDR3 coding DNA: TGTGCCAGCAGCTCGACCCCACAGAGATCCAGCACAGATACGCAGTATTTT. The chain links TRBV5-4 to TRBJ2-3; D is undetermined. The CDR3 is made up of 17 amino acids. Germline CDR1 SGHNT, CDR2 YYREEE (reference sequence). V lost 3 bases and J lost 0, with 17 bases in between.

The CDR3 DNA sequence: TGTGCCAGCAGTTTTTTAGGGGCTAGGGGCACCGGGGAGCTGTTTTTT. It encodes CASSFLGARGTGELFF. The rearrangement uses TRBV28 and TRBJ2-2, with D perhaps TRBD1 (5 bases). Germline V gene data show CDR1 as MDHEN and CDR2 as SYDVKM. The CDR3 loop spans 16 amino acids. V was clipped by 3 bases and J by 4 bases, with 15 bases between them.